This T cell receptor (beta chain) is from a study of OX40 agonist ivuxolimab in advanced cancers. Study in general: Prior checkpoint blockade (anti-PD-1, anti-PD-L1 or anti-CTLA-4) was permitted; roughly 40% had it. Study conclusions and caveats: Averaged across samples, CD8+ T cells carried more expanded clones than CD4+ did. With doses of 0.1 to 3.0 mg/kg, CD4+ and CD8+ blood T cells had undergone clonal expansion by week 6.

CDR3 length: 12 amino acids. The V end lost 8 bases, the J end lost 2 bases, and 10 bases lay between the germline ends. Germline V gene sequence: CDR1 SNHLY, CDR2 FYNNEI. Using immunoSEQ multiplex PCR, the repertoire was profiled, and TCRdb retains in-frame clones only, with some absent. The table lists about 82,000 clones, about 91% of them singletons. Concerning this clone itself: The antigen is unknown.

The sample here was CD4+ or CD8+ T cells sorted from blood, taken in a trial of the OX40 agonist ivuxolimab. The receptor comes from an adult with an advanced solid tumor such as melanoma, head and neck, liver or kidney cancer. V usage is TRBV2 and J usage is TRBJ2-7, with D maybe TRBD2 (5 bases). CDR3 nucleotide sequence: TGTGCCAGCGAGAGGGAAACCTACGAGCAGTACTTC. It specifies CASERETYEQYF.